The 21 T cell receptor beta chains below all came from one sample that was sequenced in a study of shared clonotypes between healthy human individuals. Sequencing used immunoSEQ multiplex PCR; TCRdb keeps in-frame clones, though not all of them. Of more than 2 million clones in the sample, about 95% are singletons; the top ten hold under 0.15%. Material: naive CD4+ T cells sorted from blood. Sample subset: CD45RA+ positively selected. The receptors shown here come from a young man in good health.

CDR3 sequence reads: CASSYSGLQGYEQYF. As DNA, the CDR3 is TGTGCCAGCAGTTACTCTGGGTTACAGGGCTACGAGCAGTACTTC. This chain connects TRBV6-5 to TRBJ2-7; tentatively, D is TRBD1 (6 bases). This CDR3 is built from 15 residues. V gave up 0 bases and J gave up 3 bases, with 12 bases separating them. Germline CDR1 and CDR2: MNHEY and SVGAGI.

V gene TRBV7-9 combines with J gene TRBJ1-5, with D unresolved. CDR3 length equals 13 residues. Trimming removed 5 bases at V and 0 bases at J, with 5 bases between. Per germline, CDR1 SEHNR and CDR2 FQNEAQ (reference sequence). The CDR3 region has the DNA TGTGCCAGCAGCCGAAATAGCAATCAGCCCCAGCATTTT. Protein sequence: CASSRNSNQPQHF.

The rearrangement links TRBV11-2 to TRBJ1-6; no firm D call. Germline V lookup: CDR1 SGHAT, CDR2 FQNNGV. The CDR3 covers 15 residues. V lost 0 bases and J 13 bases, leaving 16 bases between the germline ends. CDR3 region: CASSLEVGRTKPLHF. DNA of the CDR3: TGTGCCAGCAGCTTAGAAGTAGGGAGGACCAAGCCCCTCCACTTT.

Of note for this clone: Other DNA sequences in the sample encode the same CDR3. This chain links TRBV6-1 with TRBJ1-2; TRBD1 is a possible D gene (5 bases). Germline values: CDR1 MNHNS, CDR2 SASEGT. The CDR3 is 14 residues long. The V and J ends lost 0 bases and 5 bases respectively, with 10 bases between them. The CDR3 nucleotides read TGTGCCAGCAGTGAAGCGTTGGGGGTATATGGCTACACCTTC. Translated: CASSEALGVYGYTF.

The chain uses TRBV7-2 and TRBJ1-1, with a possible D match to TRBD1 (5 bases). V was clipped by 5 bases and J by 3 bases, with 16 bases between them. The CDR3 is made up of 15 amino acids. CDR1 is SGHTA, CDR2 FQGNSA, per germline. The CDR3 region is CASSPRGGFDTEAFF. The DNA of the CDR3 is TGTGCCAGCAGCCCCCGTGGGGGATTTGACACTGAAGCTTTCTTT.

CDR3: CASSPLGGITTKTFF. The CDR3 DNA reads TGTGCCAGCAGTCCCCTCGGCGGGATCACTACAAAGACTTTCTTT. The J gene is TRBJ1-1, the V gene TRBV11-2; D is uncertain. CDR1 and CDR2 (germline): SGHAT, FQNNGV. V was cut by 6 bases and J by 12 bases, with 26 bases left in between. The CDR3 loop spans 15 amino acids.

CDR3 residues: CASSPRDFTYEQYF. In DNA, the CDR3 is TGTGCCAGCTCACCACGGGACTTCACCTACGAGCAGTACTTC. J is TRBJ2-7 and V is TRBV18; TRBD2 is a possible D gene (6 bases). This CDR3 contains 14 residues. With 1 base removed from V and 2 bases from J, the gap between germline ends came to 9 bases. Germline V gene sequence: CDR1 KGHSH, CDR2 LQKENI.

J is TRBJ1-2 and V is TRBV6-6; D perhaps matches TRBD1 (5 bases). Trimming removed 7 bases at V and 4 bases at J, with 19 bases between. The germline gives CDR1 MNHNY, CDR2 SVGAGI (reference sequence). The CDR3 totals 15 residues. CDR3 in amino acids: CASTESRVLVYGYTF. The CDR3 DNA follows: TGTGCCAGCACCGAGTCCAGGGTCCTTGTCTATGGCTACACCTTC.

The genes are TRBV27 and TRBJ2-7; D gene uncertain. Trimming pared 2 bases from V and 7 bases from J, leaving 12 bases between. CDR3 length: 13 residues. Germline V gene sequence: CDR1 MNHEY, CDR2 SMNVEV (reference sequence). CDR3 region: CASSLISSGEQYF. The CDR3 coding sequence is TGTGCCAGCAGTTTAATCTCTTCTGGGGAGCAGTACTTC.

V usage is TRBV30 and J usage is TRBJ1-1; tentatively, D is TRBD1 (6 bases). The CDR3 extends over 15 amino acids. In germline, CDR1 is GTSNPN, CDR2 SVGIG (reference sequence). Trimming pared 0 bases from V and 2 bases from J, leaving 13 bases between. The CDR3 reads CAWSVLQGTNTEAFF. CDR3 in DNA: TGTGCCTGGAGTGTACTCCAGGGGACTAACACTGAAGCTTTCTTT.

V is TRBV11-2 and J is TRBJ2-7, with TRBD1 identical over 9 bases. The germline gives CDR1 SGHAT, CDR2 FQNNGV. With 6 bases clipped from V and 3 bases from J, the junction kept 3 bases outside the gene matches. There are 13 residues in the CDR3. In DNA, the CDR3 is TGTGCCAGCAGGAACAGGGGGCACTACGAGCAGTACTTC. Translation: CASRNRGHYEQYF.

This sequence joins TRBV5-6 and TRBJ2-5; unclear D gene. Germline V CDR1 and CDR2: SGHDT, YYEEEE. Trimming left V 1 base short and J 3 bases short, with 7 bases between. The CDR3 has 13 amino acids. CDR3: CASSLWPEETQYF. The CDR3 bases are TGTGCCAGCAGCTTGTGGCCGGAAGAGACCCAGTACTTC.

CDR3 DNA sequence: TGTGCCCCGGGAACCCAGGGTACGAACACCGGGGAGCTGTTTTTT. Encoded protein: CAPGTQGTNTGELFF. This chain links TRBV7-9 with TRBJ2-2; D may correspond to TRBD1 or TRBD2 (5 bases each). V dropped 11 bases and J dropped 0 bases, with 16 bases sitting between them. From germline, CDR1 is SEHNR and CDR2 FQNEAQ (reference sequence). The CDR3 runs 15 residues.

CDR3 residues: CASSQEEAGSGEQYF. The CDR3 bases are TGCGCCAGCAGCCAAGAAGAGGCCGGGTCGGGCGAGCAGTACTTC. J is TRBJ2-7 and V is TRBV4-1; D ambiguous. CDR1 and CDR2 (germline): MGHRA, YSYEKL. V was cut by 0 bases and J by 6 bases, with 15 bases left in between. CDR3 length equals 15 residues.

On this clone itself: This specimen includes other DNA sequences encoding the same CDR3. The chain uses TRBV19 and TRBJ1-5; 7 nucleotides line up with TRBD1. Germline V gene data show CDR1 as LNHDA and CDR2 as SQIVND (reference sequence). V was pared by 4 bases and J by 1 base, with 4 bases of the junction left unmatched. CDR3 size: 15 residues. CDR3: CASSTRGPSNQPQHF. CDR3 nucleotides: TGTGCCAGTAGTACGAGGGGGCCCAGCAATCAGCCCCAGCATTTT.

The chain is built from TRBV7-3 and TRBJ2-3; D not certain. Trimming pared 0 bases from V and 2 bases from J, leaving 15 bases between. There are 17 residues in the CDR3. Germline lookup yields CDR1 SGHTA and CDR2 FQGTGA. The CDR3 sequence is CASSLTGQAKFTDTQYF. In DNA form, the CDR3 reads TGTGCCAGCAGCTTAACGGGCCAGGCTAAGTTCACAGATACGCAGTATTTT. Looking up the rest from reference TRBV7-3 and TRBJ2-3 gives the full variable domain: GAGVSQTPSNKVTEKGKYVELRCDPISGHTALYWYRQSLGQGPEFLIYFQGTGAADDSGLPNDRFFAVRPEGSVSTLKIQRTERGDSAVYLCASSLTGQAKFTDTQYFGPGTRLTVL.

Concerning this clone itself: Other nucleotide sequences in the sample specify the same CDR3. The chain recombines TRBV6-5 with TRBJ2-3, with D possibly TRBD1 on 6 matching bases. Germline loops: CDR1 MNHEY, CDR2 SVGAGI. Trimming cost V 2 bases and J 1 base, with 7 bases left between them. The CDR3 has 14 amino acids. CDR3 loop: CASSYGGRTDTQYF. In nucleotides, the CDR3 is TGTGCCAGCAGTTACGGGGGCCGCACAGATACGCAGTATTTT.

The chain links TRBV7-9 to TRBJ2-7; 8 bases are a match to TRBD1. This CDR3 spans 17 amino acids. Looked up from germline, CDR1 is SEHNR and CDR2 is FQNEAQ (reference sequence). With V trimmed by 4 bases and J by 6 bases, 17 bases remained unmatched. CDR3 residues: CASSSSGAGTGSFEQYF. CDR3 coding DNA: TGTGCCAGCAGCTCCTCGGGTGCGGGGACAGGATCGTTCGAGCAGTACTTC.

The CDR3 protein is CASSFRDSTPGQPQHF. The DNA of the CDR3 is TGTGCCAGCAGCTTCCGGGACTCCACACCGGGTCAGCCCCAGCATTTT. The V and J genes are TRBV5-8 and TRBJ1-5; tentative D call: TRBD1 (5 bases). This CDR3 region has 16 residues. Trimming pared 2 bases from V and 6 bases from J, leaving 18 bases between. CDR1 SGHTS and CDR2 YDEGEE come from the germline V gene.

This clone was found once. The CDR3 nucleotides read TGTGCCATCATGGGGGATGGGGCCAACGTCCTGACTTTC. It yields the protein CAIMGDGANVLTF. V and J are TRBV10-3 and TRBJ2-6, with D perhaps being TRBD1 or TRBD2 (5 bases each). Germline CDR1 and CDR2: ENHRY and SYGVKD. The V and J ends lost 7 bases and 3 bases respectively, with 7 bases between them. The CDR3 totals 13 residues.

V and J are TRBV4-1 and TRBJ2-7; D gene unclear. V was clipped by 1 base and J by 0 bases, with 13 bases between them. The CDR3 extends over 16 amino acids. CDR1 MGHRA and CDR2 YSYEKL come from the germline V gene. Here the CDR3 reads CASSQARLGPSYEQYF. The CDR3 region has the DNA TGCGCCAGCAGCCAAGCCCGATTAGGACCCTCCTACGAGCAGTACTTC.